What follows describes a single TCR beta chain. The antigen is undetermined. The CDR3 is 16 residues long. The J segment lost 3 bases and the V segment lost 1 base, leaving 5 bases of the junction unmatched. Germline V gene sequence: CDR1 SGHNT, CDR2 YYREEE (reference sequence). Treatment specified: roughly 11-day PBMC culture with coronavirus spike peptide pools or control peptides (ViraFEST assay). The data stem from a study of vaccination and CD4 T cells after COVID-19. Study background: Convalescent donors: six male, four female; seven Caucasian, two Asian, one multiracial, two Hispanic. Samples were taken after vaccination, a median of roughly 70 days after dose two, with a range of 14 to 241. Overlapping peptides covering the spike proteins of SARS-CoV-2, HCoV-NL63, HCoV-OC43 and HCoV-229E were added to stimulate cells.

Sequenced with the Oncomine TCR Beta short-read assay was DNA taken from cultured CD4+ T cells. MiXCR, applied by TCRdb to the PCR reads, yields one record per CDR3 protein. This table has about 22,000 distinct CDR3 sequences, 30% to 45% appearing once. The starting material was CD4+ T cells from blood, cultured in vitro, obtained before SARS-CoV-2 vaccination. The clonotype originates from a human donor who had recovered from COVID-19. This chain links TRBV5-4 with TRBJ2-3, with 10 bases fitting TRBD2. The CDR3 reads CASSLPLAGVTDTQYF. The CDR3 DNA is TGTGCCAGCAGCTTGCCCCTAGCGGGAGTAACAGATACGCAGTATTTT.